This TCR beta chain is from a study of blood T cell repertoires in COVID-19. CDR3 length: 13 residues. Germline lookup yields CDR1 SGHNT and CDR2 YENEEA. Trimming shortened V by 1 base and J by 0 bases, and 4 bases separated the two germline ends. TCRdb's copy holds only in-frame clones and misses some; the assay was immunoSEQ multiplex PCR. The data hold about 140,000 clones, with roughly 84% observed a single time. Sequencing was carried out using PBMCs or T cells enriched from blood (not recorded which). The source of this sequence is a man between 40 and 49 years old with acute COVID-19. The chain carries TRBV11-3 and TRBJ2-7; D is unresolved. As DNA, the CDR3 is TGTGCCAGCAGCTTAGGGAGCTCCTACGAGCAGTACTTC. Translation: CASSLGSSYEQYF.